This T cell receptor beta chain was captured by sequencing in a study of cytomegalovirus exposure and HLA in healthy donors. In nominal health when sampled, donors likely had unrecorded immune exposures nonetheless. Both 60 Vbeta primers and 13 Jbeta primers went into the PCR. Assay used: immunoSEQ multiplex PCR; TCRdb lists only in-frame clones, some missing. The sample contains 110,000 or so clones, 65% to 85% of which appear only once. Study-wide results and caveats: As immune exposure information, only CMV serostatus was available. Being productive about 87% or about 30% of the time was typical of most TCR beta V segments in an earlier analysis. Later analysis showed TCR association rates varying by HLA locus, highest for DRB1 and lowest for HLA-C.

Per the germline V gene, CDR1 is GTSNPN and CDR2 is SVGIG (reference sequence). The CDR3 covers 14 residues. V was clipped by 2 bases and J by 1 base, with 11 bases between them. As concerns this clone: The target antigen is unknown.

This TCR was recovered from a woman under 30 in good health and CMV-seronegative. Sequenced material: PBMCs. The chain uses TRBV30 and TRBJ1-1; D gene unclear. In DNA, the CDR3 is TGTGCCTGGAGTCTGTATTCGGGGAACACTGAAGCTTTCTTT. This translates into CAWSLYSGNTEAFF. Combining the CDR3 with reference TRBV30 and TRBJ1-1 gives the whole variable domain SQTIHQWPATLVQPVGSPLSLECTVEGTSNPNLYWYRQAAGRGLQLLFYSVGIGQISSEVPQNLSASRPQDRQFILSSKKLLLSDSGFYLCAWSLYSGNTEAFFGQGTRLTVV.